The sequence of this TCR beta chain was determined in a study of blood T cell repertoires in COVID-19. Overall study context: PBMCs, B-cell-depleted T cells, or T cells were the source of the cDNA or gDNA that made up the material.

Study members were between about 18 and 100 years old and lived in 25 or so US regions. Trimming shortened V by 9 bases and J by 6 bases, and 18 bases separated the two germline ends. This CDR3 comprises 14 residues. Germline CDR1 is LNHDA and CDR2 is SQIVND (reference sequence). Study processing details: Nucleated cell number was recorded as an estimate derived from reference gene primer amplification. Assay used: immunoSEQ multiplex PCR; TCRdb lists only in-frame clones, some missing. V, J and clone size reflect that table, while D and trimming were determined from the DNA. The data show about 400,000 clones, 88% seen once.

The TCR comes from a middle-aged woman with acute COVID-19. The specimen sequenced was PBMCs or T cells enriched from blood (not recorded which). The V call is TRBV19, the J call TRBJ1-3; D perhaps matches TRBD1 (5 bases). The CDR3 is CASLDTGVENTIYF. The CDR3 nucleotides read TGTGCCAGCCTCGACACGGGGGTGGAAAACACCATATATTTT. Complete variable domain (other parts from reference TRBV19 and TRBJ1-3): DGGITQSPKYLFRKEGQNVTLSCEQNLNHDAMYWYRQDPGQGLRLIYYSQIVNDFQKGDIAEGYSVSREKKESFPLTVTSAQKNPTAFYLCASLDTGVENTIYFGEGSWLTVV.